Detailed here is one T cell receptor (beta chain). Per germline, CDR1 SEHNR and CDR2 FQNEAQ (reference sequence). The V segment lost 5 bases and the J segment 7 bases; nucleotides outside the gene matches: 8. The CDR3 extends over 17 amino acids. These data originate in a study of blood T cell repertoires in COVID-19. The authors' processing: Reference gene primer amplification in the assay estimated nucleated cell counts. Measured with immunoSEQ multiplex PCR; TCRdb has only the in-frame clones, and not every one. V and J calls and clone size are as listed in that table; D and trimming were resolved from the DNA. The table includes about 33,000 clones, about nine tenths detected once.

The rearrangement links TRBV7-9 to TRBJ2-1; 16 bases align to TRBD2. Material for sequencing was peripheral blood. The sequence derives from a woman older than 75 with active or convalescent COVID-19. CDR3 sequence reads: CASSTTPGLAGGNEQFF. The CDR3 DNA sequence: TGTGCCAGCAGCACTACGCCGGGACTAGCGGGGGGGAATGAGCAGTTCTTC.